These T cell receptor beta chains were read from a single sample in a study of OX40 agonist ivuxolimab in advanced cancers. Sequencing was performed with immunoSEQ multiplex PCR; in TCRdb, only in-frame clones are kept and a portion is missing. Of around 70,000 clones in the sample, roughly four fifths were seen once. Sequencing used CD4+ or CD8+ T cells sorted from blood, obtained in a trial of the OX40 agonist ivuxolimab. Every receptor here comes from an adult with an advanced solid tumor such as melanoma, head and neck, liver or kidney cancer. Each CDR3 is given with its conserved first and last residue. A D gene is named only where the DNA matches it firmly. Rows give clone size only sometimes, using once, few, many, or a class for an expanded clone.

d_call j_call v_call clone_size cdr3_nt cdr3_aa
- TRBJ1-4 TRBV2 - TGTGCCAGCAGTATCAGCTTAGGGGAAAAACTGTTTTTT CASSISLGEKLFF
TRBD2 TRBJ2-1 TRBV7-9 - TGTGCCAGCAGCTTCCCGACTAGCGGGAGGTACGAGCAGTTCTTC CASSFPTSGRYEQFF
- TRBJ1-2 TRBV19 - TGTGCCAGTACCTGGGCAGGGAACTATGGCTACACCTTC CASTWAGNYGYTF
TRBD1 TRBJ2-2 TRBV4-2 - TGTGCCAGCAGCCCCCCCTCGGGGACAGGGGGTTCCGGGGAGCTGTTTTTT CASSPPSGTGGSGELFF
TRBD2 TRBJ2-5 TRBV28 - TGTGCCAGCAGTCCCCACCTATCGACTAGCGGGAGTGGAGAGACCCAGTACTTC CASSPHLSTSGSGETQYF
- TRBJ2-5 TRBV7-3 - TGTGCCAGTCGGACAAGACAAGAGACCCAGTACTTC CASRTRQETQYF
TRBD1 TRBJ1-2 TRBV6-1 once TGTGCCAGCAGTGAAGCGATAGAGACAGGGAGGAGAGGCTATGGCTACACCTTC CASSEAIETGRRGYGYTF
TRBD1 TRBJ1-2 TRBV7-2 - TGTGCCAGCAGCGCGGGGACAGGGGGTCTTGGCTACACCTTC CASSAGTGGLGYTF
- TRBJ1-3 TRBV2 - TGTGCCAGCAGTGAAGACCAGGGTTTCTCTGGAAACACCATATATTTT CASSEDQGFSGNTIYF
- TRBJ2-5 TRBV7-3 - TGTGCCAGCAGCTTAGGTCTCCTAGAGACCCAGTACTTC CASSLGLLETQYF
- TRBJ1-3 TRBV7-2 - TGTGCCAGCAGCTTAGGGACATTGGGAAACACCATATATTTT CASSLGTLGNTIYF
- TRBJ1-1 TRBV7-2 - TGTGCCAGCAGCTTAGTTTGGGGTAGAAACACTGAAGCTTTCTTT CASSLVWGRNTEAFF
- TRBJ2-3 TRBV11-3 - TGTGCCAGCAGCCCCACGTTTGACCTCAAGGGAGATACGCAGTATTTT CASSPTFDLKGDTQYF
- TRBJ1-6 TRBV7-8 - TGTGCCAGCAGCAAAGATCGAGGGGACAATTCACCCCTCCACTTT CASSKDRGDNSPLHF
- TRBJ2-1 TRBV18 - TGTGCCAGCTCACGGGTCAATGAGCAGTTCTTC CASSRVNEQFF
TRBD1 TRBJ2-7 TRBV7-8 - TGTGCCAGCAGCACGGACAGGGGCTCCTACGAGCAGTACTTC CASSTDRGSYEQYF
- TRBJ2-1 TRBV19 - TGTGCCAGTAGTATAAGTCAGGGCAATGAGCAGTTCTTC CASSISQGNEQFF
- TRBJ2-7 TRBV6-1 - TGTGCCAGCAATTGGAAGTCCTACGAGCAGTACTTC CASNWKSYEQYF
- TRBJ2-3 TRBV1 - TGCACCAGCAGCCAAGATCTAGCAAGGGAGCCGGCGAGATTCACAGATACGCAGTATTTT CTSSQDLAREPARFTDTQYF
- TRBJ1-5 TRBV5-5 - TGTGCCAGCAGCTTGGCCCTGTTAGCAAATCAGCCCCAGCATTTT CASSLALLANQPQHF
- TRBJ1-5 TRBV28 - TGTGCCAGCAGTCTATACAATCAGCCCCAGCATTTT CASSLYNQPQHF
- TRBJ2-2 TRBV21-1 - TGTGCCAGCAGCAAAGATAGACAGGGACTGGCCGACACCGGGGAGCTGTTTTTT CASSKDRQGLADTGELFF
TRBD1 TRBJ1-4 TRBV28 - TGTGCCAGCAGTTTTGACAGGGCCTCTATGAATGAAAAACTGTTTTTT CASSFDRASMNEKLFF
- TRBJ1-5 TRBV11-3 - TGTGCCAGCAGTCCGTGGGCCCTGGGTGCTAGCAATCAGCCCCAGCATTTT CASSPWALGASNQPQHF
- TRBJ1-2 TRBV30 - TGTGCCTGGAGCTTACCCCTCGGACAGAAAAACTATGGCTACACCTTC CAWSLPLGQKNYGYTF
- TRBJ1-3 TRBV19 - TGTGCCAGTATCGAACAGGGCTCTGGAAACACCATATATTTT CASIEQGSGNTIYF
- TRBJ2-1 TRBV27 once TGTGCCAGCAGTTTTACGGCGGGCCCTTACAATGAGCAGTTCTTC CASSFTAGPYNEQFF
TRBD1 TRBJ1-1 TRBV7-9 - TGTGCCAGCAGCTTTTCAGGGGGCGGGACTGAAGCTTTCTTT CASSFSGGGTEAFF
- TRBJ1-1 TRBV4-2 - TGTGCCAGCAGCGTTGATTTGGAGGGGTCTGAAGCTTTCTTT CASSVDLEGSEAFF
TRBD1 TRBJ1-5 TRBV11-1 - TGTGCCAGCAGCGCGGGTAGGGGGCCTGATCAGCCCCAGCATTTT CASSAGRGPDQPQHF
TRBD2 TRBJ2-5 TRBV5-1 - TGCGCCAGCAGCTTGGTAGGGACTAGCGGCGAGACCCAGTACTTC CASSLVGTSGETQYF
- TRBJ1-1 TRBV7-9 - TGTGCCAGCAGCGTGACAGAGAACACTGAAGCTTTCTTT CASSVTENTEAFF
TRBD2 TRBJ2-1 TRBV5-4 - TGTGCCAGCAGCTTCTACACGGGGGGCTCCTACAATGAGCAGTTCTTC CASSFYTGGSYNEQFF
- TRBJ1-1 TRBV18 - TGTGCCAGCTCACCGAACCCCGACAGGAGGACTGAAGCTTTCTTT CASSPNPDRRTEAFF
TRBD2 TRBJ2-4 TRBV5-5 few TGTGCCAGCAGCTTGACTAGCGGGACAAAAAACATTCAGTACTTC CASSLTSGTKNIQYF
- TRBJ2-2 TRBV18 - TGTGCCAGCTCACCGGGGGGCGTCGGGGAGCTGTTTTTT CASSPGGVGELFF
TRBD1 TRBJ1-6 TRBV9 - TGTGCCAGCAGCGCGGGACAGGGGATTTTCTCACCCCTCCACTTT CASSAGQGIFSPLHF
- TRBJ1-1 TRBV30 - TGTGCCTCCTCGCGGGGCACTGAAGCTTTCTTT CASSRGTEAFF
TRBD1 TRBJ1-1 TRBV6-1 - TGTGCCAGCAGTGAAGTTCCCGGGACAGGGGGCCGTAAAGCTTTCTTT CASSEVPGTGGRKAFF
TRBD1 TRBJ1-1 TRBV30 once TGTGCCTCCGGGACAGGGGCCAACACTGAAGCTTTCTTT CASGTGANTEAFF
- TRBJ2-3 TRBV4-1 - TGCGCCAGCAGCCGGCTGGCCGCGGAGACGCAGTATTTT CASSRLAAETQYF
TRBD1 TRBJ1-1 TRBV5-8 - TGTGCCAGCAGCCGACAGGGCCCGAACACTGAAGCTTTCTTT CASSRQGPNTEAFF